One T cell receptor beta chain is described in this entry. The antigen is undetermined. This sample is part of a study of T cells after yellow fever vaccination. Study findings and constraints: Contamination by abundant bulk-population clonotypes could be present in FACS-sorted repertoires.

TCRdb ran MiXCR on the 5' RACE reads and lists one entry per CDR3 protein. The sample has around 400,000 distinct CDR3 sequences; under 14% are singletons. The trim removed 5 bases at V and 7 bases at J, leaving 10 bases unmatched. The CDR3 contains 15 residues. Per the germline V gene, CDR1 is SGDLS and CDR2 is YYNGEE. The TCR sequence derives from a man younger than 35 who received the YFV17D yellow fever vaccine. This chain joins TRBV9 and TRBJ2-2; 8 bases agree with TRBD1. The sample in question was PBMCs, obtained on the day of the first yellow fever vaccination. CDR3 DNA: TGTGCCAGCAGACAAGGAAGGACAGGGTTCGGGGAGCTGTTTTTT. This encodes CASRQGRTGFGELFF. Filled out from reference TRBV9 and TRBJ2-2, the complete variable domain reads DSGVTQTPKHLITATGQRVTLRCSPRSGDLSVYWYQQSLDQGLQFLIQYYNGEERAKGNILERFSAQQFPDLHSELNLSSLELGDSALYFCASRQGRTGFGELFFGEGSRLTVL.